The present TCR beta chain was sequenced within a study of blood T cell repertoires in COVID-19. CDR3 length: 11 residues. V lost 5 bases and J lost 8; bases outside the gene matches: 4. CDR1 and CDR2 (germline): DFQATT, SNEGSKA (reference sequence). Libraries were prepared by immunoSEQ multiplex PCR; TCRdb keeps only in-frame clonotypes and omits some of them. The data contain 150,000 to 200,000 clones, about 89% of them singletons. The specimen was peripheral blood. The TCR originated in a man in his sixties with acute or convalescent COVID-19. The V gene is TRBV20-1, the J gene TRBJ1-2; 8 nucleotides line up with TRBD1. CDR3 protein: CSALGQGGYTF. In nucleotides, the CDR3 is TGCAGTGCTCTTGGACAGGGAGGCTACACCTTC.